This entry describes one T cell receptor beta chain. This sample was taken from a study of blood T cell repertoires in COVID-19. About the study: COVID-19 samples from acute and convalescent phases originated in the United States, Italy and Spain. PBMCs, B-cell-depleted T cells, or T cells were the source of the cDNA or gDNA that made up the material.

How the authors handled the data: Amplification of reference gene primers provided the estimated nucleated cell counts. TCRdb's table, derived via immunoSEQ multiplex PCR, lists solely in-frame clones and lacks some. V and J calls and clone size are as listed in that table; D and trimming were resolved from the DNA. The table lists 100,000 to 130,000 clones, approximately 80% of them singletons. The V end was cut by 0 bases, the J end by 4 bases, with 16 bases between. The CDR3 runs to 17 residues. Germline V gene sequence: CDR1 SGHNT, CDR2 YYREEE (reference sequence). The TCR was taken from a man in his sixties or seventies with acute or convalescent COVID-19. The chain recombines TRBV5-4 with TRBJ2-2; D gene uncertain. Sequences were obtained from peripheral blood. DNA for the CDR3: TGTGCCAGCAGCTTGGGAGCCAAAACCTCTTTCACCGGGGAGCTGTTTTTT. It is translated as CASSLGAKTSFTGELFF. The full variable domain, its missing parts supplied by reference TRBV5-4 and TRBJ2-2, is ETGVTQSPTHLIKTRGQQVTLRCSSQSGHNTVSWYQQALGQGPQFIFQYYREEENGRGNFPPRFSGLQFPNYSSELNVNALELDDSALYLCASSLGAKTSFTGELFFGEGSRLTVL.